The rows below give T cell receptor beta chains drawn from one sample of a study of vaccination and CD4 T cells after COVID-19. Their target antigens are unknown. TCRdb reprocessed the PCR reads with MiXCR, giving one entry per CDR3 protein. The sample holds 4,000 to 4,500 distinct CDR3 sequences, around 20% seen once. Sequences were obtained from CD4+ T cells from blood, cultured in vitro. These receptors were taken from a human donor who had recovered from COVID-19. Both conserved end residues are part of each CDR3. A D gene is named only where the DNA matches it firmly. Size tells how often a clone was seen (once, few, many) or the class of an expanded clone, and some rows leave it out.

V gene,clone size,J gene,D gene,CDR3 protein,CDR3 DNA
TRBV6-1,.,TRBJ2-7,.,CASRDRGEQYF,TGTGCCAGCAGGGACCGGGGCGAGCAGTACTTC
TRBV4-2,.,TRBJ1-6,.,CASSQEQGRRSPLHF,TGTGCCAGCAGCCAAGAGCAGGGTAGGAGATCACCCCTCCACTTT
TRBV7-9,medium-sized,TRBJ1-1,.,CASSFLTGPSTEAFF,TGTGCCAGCAGCTTCTTGACAGGCCCGAGCACTGAAGCTTTCTTT
TRBV10-2,.,TRBJ2-3,TRBD2,CASTATSGGDTQYF,TGCGCCAGCACCGCGACTAGCGGGGGGGATACGCAGTATTTT
TRBV20-1,.,TRBJ2-4,.,CSARRNLPSGIAKNIQYF,TGCAGTGCTAGACGGAACCTTCCCTCAGGGATAGCCAAAAACATTCAGTACTTC
TRBV6-1,.,TRBJ2-7,.,CASSEAGTSSLYEQYF,TGTGCCAGCAGCGAGGCCGGGACGTCAAGTCTCTACGAGCAGTACTTC
TRBV18,.,TRBJ1-2,.,CASSQWGGYGYTF,TGTGCCAGCTCACAATGGGGGGGCTATGGCTACACCTTC
TRBV30,medium-sized,TRBJ2-7,TRBD1,CAWSGDRPYEQYF,TGTGCCTGGAGTGGGGACAGACCCTACGAGCAGTACTTC
TRBV30,few,TRBJ1-2,.,CAWSGRADYGYTF,TGTGCCTGGAGTGGCAGGGCGGACTATGGCTACACCTTC
TRBV7-9,.,TRBJ2-7,.,CASSLMGPDYEQYF,TGTGCCAGCAGCTTAATGGGGCCGGACTACGAGCAGTACTTC
TRBV5-4,.,TRBJ1-1,TRBD1,CASSQDRGNFGATEAFF,TGTGCCAGCAGCCAAGACAGGGGGAATTTCGGAGCCACTGAAGCTTTCTTT
TRBV6-5,few,TRBJ1-2,.,CASSYSGGQGFSYGYTF,TGTGCCAGCAGTTACTCAGGCGGGCAGGGATTCAGCTATGGCTACACCTTC
TRBV27,medium-sized,TRBJ2-2,.,CASSLEYNTGELFF,TGTGCCAGCAGTTTGGAGTATAACACCGGGGAGCTGTTTTTT
TRBV5-6,few,TRBJ2-5,.,CASSLLTGGQTQYF,TGTGCCAGCAGCTTGCTAACTGGGGGCCAGACCCAGTACTTC
TRBV19,few,TRBJ1-5,.,CASSIIGEIHQPQHF,TGTGCCAGTAGTATTATCGGAGAGATCCATCAGCCCCAGCATTTT
TRBV20-1,medium-sized,TRBJ2-3,.,CSALENTDTQYF,TGCAGTGCGCTAGAGAACACAGATACGCAGTATTTT
TRBV6-1,.,TRBJ1-1,.,CASVPGRTEAFF,TGTGCCAGCGTACCGGGTCGCACTGAAGCTTTCTTT
TRBV27,few,TRBJ1-1,.,CASSFRQNTEAFF,TGTGCCAGCAGTTTCCGGCAGAACACTGAAGCTTTCTTT
TRBV18,.,TRBJ2-7,TRBD2,CAGSEGLAGIDYEQYF,TGTGCCGGCTCAGAGGGACTAGCGGGGATTGACTACGAGCAGTACTTC
TRBV18,.,TRBJ1-5,.,CASSPLEGVSSNQPQHF,TGTGCCAGCTCACCACTTGAAGGTGTCTCTAGCAATCAGCCCCAGCATTTT
TRBV12-3/TRBV12-4,.,TRBJ2-7,.,CASSLGRAYEQYF,TGTGCCAGCAGTTTAGGCAGGGCCTACGAGCAGTACTTC
TRBV15,medium-sized,TRBJ1-5,.,CATSSQGNQPQHF,TGTGCCACCAGCAGTCAGGGGAATCAGCCCCAGCATTTT
TRBV6-1,.,TRBJ2-7,TRBD1,CASRQGQVVYEQYF,TGTGCCAGCAGGCAGGGACAGGTGGTCTACGAGCAGTACTTC
TRBV12-3/TRBV12-4,.,TRBJ2-5,TRBD2,CASTPGLEETQYF,TGTGCCAGCACTCCGGGACTAGAAGAGACCCAGTACTTC
TRBV6-1,.,TRBJ2-6,.,CASRGGSEIRQTAGANVPTF,TGTGCCAGCAGAGGGGGGAGTGAGATTCGACAAACCGCTGGGGCCAACGTCCCGACTTTC